The 31 T cell receptor beta chains below all came from one sample that was sequenced in a study of blood T cells in healthy people across ages. Primers used in a second PCR of roughly 7 to 12 cycles were a sample-barcoded 5' primer and a J-beta primer mix. MiXCR, applied by TCRdb to the 5' RACE reads, yields one record per CDR3 protein. The table records about 780,000 distinct CDR3 sequences, around 68% of them present only once. The sequenced sample consisted of blood. These receptors all come from a man aged 25-45 years in good health.

The V call is TRBV3-1, the J call TRBJ2-1, with 7 positions matching TRBD2. CDR1 LGHDT and CDR2 YNNKEL come from the germline V gene (reference sequence). The J segment lost 2 bases and the V segment lost 4 bases, leaving 5 bases of the junction unmatched. This CDR3 comprises 15 residues. DNA of the CDR3: TGTGCCAGCAGCCGACTAGCCCCGACCTACAATGAGCAGTTCTTC. Protein sequence: CASSRLAPTYNEQFF.

The chain has TRBV4-3 and TRBJ2-1; D unresolved. Trimming took 0 bases from V and 3 from J, leaving 9 bases between them. This CDR3 is 15 amino acids long. CDR1 LGHNA and CDR2 YSLEER come from the germline V gene. The CDR3 spells CASSQDERFYNEQFF. CDR3 in DNA: TGCGCCAGCAGCCAAGATGAGAGGTTCTACAATGAGCAGTTCTTC.

This clonotype was seen only a few times. The chain recombines TRBV12-3 or TRBV12-4 with TRBJ2-4; 14 positions agree with TRBD2. Trimming cost V 4 bases and J 1 base; bases outside gene matches: 6. This CDR3 region has 18 residues. The CDR3 loop reads CASSSRLAGGRAKNIQYF. In DNA, the CDR3 is TGTGCCAGCAGTTCAAGACTAGCGGGGGGGCGGGCCAAAAACATTCAGTACTTC.

CDR3 in amino acids: CASTQGGSSYNSPLHF. In nucleotides, the CDR3 is TGTGCCAGCACCCAGGGGGGGAGCTCCTATAATTCACCCCTCCACTTT. The chain employs TRBV12-3 or TRBV12-4 and TRBJ1-6; 7 nucleotides match TRBD1. The CDR3 sequence is 16 residues long. The J segment lost 0 bases and the V segment lost 7 bases, leaving 6 bases of the junction unmatched.

The chain employs TRBV5-4 and TRBJ2-7; the D gene is possibly TRBD2 (6 bases). The CDR3 totals 15 residues. Between the trimmed V and J ends, which lost 4 bases and 2 bases, there was a span of 16 bases. CDR1 is SGHNT and CDR2 is YYREEE in the germline V gene (reference sequence). The CDR3 DNA sequence: TGTGCCAGCAGCCACCCCGGGGGTCTAACCTACGAGCAGTACTTC. Amino acids: CASSHPGGLTYEQYF.

This clonotype has only a few counts. CDR3 bases: TGCGCCAGCACCTCCGGCTCGACCTACGAGCAGTACTTC. This translates into CASTSGSTYEQYF. The chain links TRBV5-1 to TRBJ2-7; D gene ambiguous. Between the trimmed V and J ends, which lost 6 bases and 2 bases, there was a span of 12 bases. This CDR3 comprises 13 residues. The germline CDR1 and CDR2 sequences are SGHRS and YFSETQ.

This clonotype was recorded once. This chain joins TRBV20-1 and TRBJ1-5, with a tentative D call TRBD1 (5 bases). The CDR3 is 14 amino acids. The V gene lost 2 bases and the J gene lost 0 bases, with 8 bases spanning the gap. Germline V CDR1 and CDR2: DFQATT, SNEGSKA (reference sequence). The CDR3 spells CSARPRDSNQPQHF. The CDR3 region has the DNA TGCAGTGCTAGACCCAGGGATAGCAATCAGCCCCAGCATTTT.

This clonotype was detected only a few times. The genes are TRBV12-3 or TRBV12-4 and TRBJ2-7; D may be TRBD2 (5 bases). This CDR3 is 12 amino acids long. V was shortened by 5 bases and J by 5 bases, with 10 bases between the two germline ends. This CDR3 reads CASSPTRNEQYF. In DNA, the CDR3 is TGTGCCAGCAGTCCCACTAGAAACGAGCAGTACTTC.

This rearrangement joins TRBV10-3 to TRBJ2-7, with D perhaps TRBD1 or TRBD2 (6 bases each). The length of the CDR3 is 14 residues. CDR1 ENHRY and CDR2 SYGVKD come from the germline V gene. V lost 10 bases and J lost 0, with 16 bases in between. CDR3 in amino acids: CATEGGPSSYEQYF. DNA for the CDR3: TGTGCCACCGAGGGGGGCCCAAGCTCCTACGAGCAGTACTTC.

In DNA form, the CDR3 reads TGTGCCAGCAGGGCAGTACTTTCTAGCACAGATACGCAGTATTTT. As protein: CASRAVLSSTDTQYF. This chain links TRBV6-5 with TRBJ2-3, with D unclear. Germline V lookup: CDR1 MNHEY, CDR2 SVGAGI. Trimming stripped 6 bases from V and 0 bases from J, with 13 bases between. The CDR3 contains 15 residues.

This clonotype was seen ten or more times. The chain is built from TRBV7-2 and TRBJ1-5; TRBD1 agrees at 7 bases. This CDR3 has 11 amino acids. The V gene's germline CDR1 is SGHTA and CDR2 FQGNSA. After removal of 8 bases from V and 9 bases from J, the junction contained 4 bases not matched to a gene. CDR3 sequence (DNA): TGTGCCAGCGGAGGGGGCAGGCCCCAGCATTTT. Its protein product is CASGGGRPQHF.

The V and J genes are TRBV4-2 and TRBJ1-6; D is uncertain. Germline V lookup: CDR1 LGHNA, CDR2 YNFKEQ. This CDR3 contains 15 residues. Trimming removed 0 bases from V and 8 bases from J, with 11 bases in between. The CDR3 DNA reads as TGTGCCAGCAGCCAAGATCAGGTCGGCGATTCACCCCTCCACTTT. This gives the protein CASSQDQVGDSPLHF.

This clonotype was counted a single time. J is TRBJ2-3 and V is TRBV10-3, with D tentatively TRBD1 (6 bases). V gave up 10 bases and J gave up 0 bases, with 20 bases separating them. The CDR3 contains 16 residues. Per germline, CDR1 ENHRY and CDR2 SYGVKD. CDR3 in DNA: TGTGCCAGCACCGGGACACTAAAAACTAGCACAGATACGCAGTATTTT. This encodes CASTGTLKTSTDTQYF.

The CDR3 reads CASSRDRAWETQYF. The CDR3 region has the DNA TGTGCCAGCAGCCGTGACAGGGCGTGGGAGACCCAGTACTTC. The chain combines TRBV28 with TRBJ2-5; 7 bases are a match to TRBD1. The CDR3 runs to 14 residues. V was pared by 6 bases and J by 5 bases, with 9 bases of the junction left unmatched. The germline gives CDR1 MDHEN, CDR2 SYDVKM. The full variable domain, in which reference TRBV28 and TRBJ2-5 provide the parts outside the CDR3, is DVKVTQSSRYLVKRTGEKVFLECVQDMDHENMFWYRQDPGLGLRLIYFSYDVKMKEKGDIPEGYSVSREKKERFSLILESASTNQTSMYLCASSRDRAWETQYFGPGTRLLVL.

The V call is TRBV6-2 or TRBV6-3, the J call TRBJ2-7; unclear D gene. V was trimmed by 10 bases and J by 9 bases, leaving 13 bases between them. CDR1 MNHEY and CDR2 SVGEGT come from the germline V gene. There are 10 residues in the CDR3. CDR3 region: CAIFFRRQYF. The DNA of the CDR3 is TGTGCCATTTTTTTTCGTCGGCAGTACTTC.

This clonotype showed up many times. This sequence joins TRBV7-2 and TRBJ2-6; D remains ambiguous. The CDR3 contains 16 residues. Germline CDR1 SGHTA, CDR2 FQGNSA. V dropped 1 base and J dropped 0 bases, with 7 bases sitting between them. The CDR3 spells CASSLGLLSGANVLTF. The CDR3 DNA is TGTGCCAGCAGCTTAGGGCTACTCTCTGGGGCCAACGTCCTGACTTTC.

V usage is TRBV7-2 and J usage is TRBJ1-2; D gene ambiguous. The length of the CDR3 is 15 residues. Germline CDR1 reads SGHTA; CDR2 reads FQGNSA. The V and J ends lost 5 bases and 2 bases respectively, with 15 bases between them. The CDR3 loop reads CASSIGRTLNYGYTF. The CDR3, as DNA: TGTGCCAGCAGCATCGGCAGGACGCTCAACTATGGCTACACCTTC. The full variable domain, with the rest looked up from reference TRBV7-2 and TRBJ1-2, is GAGVSQSPSNKVTEKGKDVELRCDPISGHTALYWYRQSLGQGLEFLIYFQGNSAPDKSGLPSDRFSAERTGGSVSTLTIQRTQQEDSAVYLCASSIGRTLNYGYTFGSGTRLTVV.

This clonotype was picked up a small number of times. The V gene is TRBV7-2, the J gene TRBJ2-1; no reliable D call. The CDR3 is 17 amino acids. V was cut by 2 bases and J by 2 bases, with 16 bases left in between. Germline values: CDR1 SGHTA, CDR2 FQGNSA. The CDR3, as DNA: TGTGCCAGCAGCTTAAAAAGGTCGGACCGCCCCTACAATGAGCAGTTCTTC. Protein: CASSLKRSDRPYNEQFF.

This chain joins TRBV4-3 and TRBJ1-5; 7 bases agree with TRBD1. J was trimmed by 5 bases and V by 2 bases; bases with no gene match: 15. There are 18 residues in the CDR3. Germline assignment: CDR1 LGHNA and CDR2 YSLEER. The CDR3 loop reads CASSQFLGRDSGYQPQHF. CDR3 DNA sequence: TGCGCCAGCAGCCAATTCTTAGGACGGGACAGCGGATATCAGCCCCAGCATTTT.

The chain carries TRBV7-9 and TRBJ2-7, with D unresolved. V was shortened by 5 bases and J by 3 bases, with 8 bases between the two germline ends. This CDR3 comprises 12 residues. Germline V gene sequence: CDR1 SEHNR, CDR2 FQNEAQ (reference sequence). This CDR3 reads CASSRLVYEQYF. The CDR3 coding sequence is TGTGCCAGCAGCAGGTTAGTCTACGAGCAGTACTTC.

The chain couples TRBV6-5 to TRBJ1-2, with 10 bases that match TRBD1. The germline gives CDR1 MNHEY, CDR2 SVGAGI. The trim removed 2 bases at V and 6 bases at J, leaving 3 bases unmatched. The CDR3 loop spans 14 amino acids. This CDR3 is CASSYLGTGDGYTF. The CDR3 nucleotides read TGTGCCAGCAGTTACCTCGGGACAGGGGATGGCTACACCTTC.

For the CDR3, the DNA is TGTGCCAGCAGCTTCGGGAGGGCAGCGGATCCCCAGTACTTC. Translation gives CASSFGRAADPQYF. This sequence joins TRBV7-3 and TRBJ2-4, with 8 bases matching TRBD2. The V gene's germline CDR1 is SGHTA and CDR2 FQGTGA. J lost 13 bases, V lost 3 bases, and 11 bases had no gene match. This CDR3 region has 14 residues. The full variable domain, rest sourced from reference TRBV7-3 and TRBJ2-4, is GAGVSQTPSNKVTEKGKYVELRCDPISGHTALYWYRQSLGQGPEFLIYFQGTGAADDSGLPNDRFFAVRPEGSVSTLKIQRTERGDSAVYLCASSFGRAADPQYFGAGTRLSVL.

Of note for this clonotype: A much bigger clone sits one base away, suggesting this may be a read error. This rearrangement joins TRBV4-2 to TRBJ2-1, with 9 bases lining up with TRBD2. Germline-derived CDR1 and CDR2 are LGHNA and YNFKEQ. The CDR3 consists of 16 residues. CDR3 sequence: CASSQDPAGGHNERFF. The CDR3 DNA reads as TGTGCCAGCAGCCAAGATCCAGCGGGGGGACACAATGAGCGGTTCTTC.

DNA for the CDR3: TGTGCCAGCAGGCCCGGGACAGCTTATCAGCCCCAGCATTTT. Its translation is CASRPGTAYQPQHF. The J gene is TRBJ1-5, the V gene TRBV12-3 or TRBV12-4, with 7 bases aligning to TRBD1. J gave up 5 bases and V 6 bases, and 7 bases lay outside the gene matches. The CDR3 has 14 residues.

The rearrangement links TRBV21-1 to TRBJ1-1. TRBV21-1 constitutes a pseudogene. There are 14 residues in the CDR3. CDR3 coding DNA: TGTGCCAGCAGCAAAGGAGGGCAGGACACTGAAGCTTTCTTT. It specifies CASSKGGQDTEAFF.

The genes are TRBV29-1 and TRBJ2-1, with 8 positions matching TRBD1. The trim removed 6 bases at V and 7 bases at J, leaving 8 bases unmatched. Germline CDR1 and CDR2: SQVTM and ANQGSEA. This CDR3 is built from 13 residues. The CDR3 region is CSVRTGSRNEQFF. CDR3 in DNA: TGCAGCGTCCGGACAGGGTCGCGAAATGAGCAGTTCTTC.

The chain carries TRBV7-2 and TRBJ2-5; D gene ambiguous. This CDR3 region has 13 residues. V dropped 8 bases and J dropped 5 bases, with 15 bases sitting between them. CDR1 SGHTA and CDR2 FQGNSA come from the germline V gene. The CDR3 region has the DNA TGTGCCAGCTCGGTCGATTTATTGGAGACCCAGTACTTC. Translated, it gives CASSVDLLETQYF. The complete variable domain, with remaining parts taken from reference TRBV7-2 and TRBJ2-5, reads GAGVSQSPSNKVTEKGKDVELRCDPISGHTALYWYRQSLGQGLEFLIYFQGNSAPDKSGLPSDRFSAERTGGSVSTLTIQRTQQEDSAVYLCASSVDLLETQYFGPGTRLLVL.

This clonotype has only one observation. The chain carries TRBV7-2 and TRBJ2-7; 7 positions agree with TRBD1. The CDR3 length is 15 residues. Germline-derived CDR1 and CDR2 are SGHTA and FQGNSA. Losses at the gene ends were 7 bases for V and 2 bases for J; bases not matched to a gene: 11. CDR3 DNA sequence: TGTGCCAGCACAGCTGTTACAGGGGCGACCTACGAGCAGTACTTC. Protein: CASTAVTGATYEQYF.

This clonotype was recorded once. The chain uses TRBV10-3 and TRBJ1-2, with 8 bases lining up with TRBD1. The CDR3 totals 16 residues. The germline V gene encodes CDR1 ENHRY and CDR2 SYGVKD. V gave up 2 bases and J gave up 3 bases; unmatched junction bases: 8. The CDR3 sequence: CAISEPGQGSDYGYTF. The CDR3 DNA reads TGTGCCATCAGTGAGCCAGGACAGGGAAGTGACTATGGCTACACCTTC.

The gene calls are TRBV20-1 and TRBJ2-3, with TRBD2 identical over 11 bases. V lost 4 bases and J lost 3; bases outside the gene matches: 6. The CDR3 has 15 amino acids. Germline V CDR1 and CDR2: DFQATT, SNEGSKA (reference sequence). DNA for the CDR3: TGCAGTGCTATAGATACTAGCGGGGGTACAGATACGCAGTATTTT. Residues: CSAIDTSGGTDTQYF.

This rearrangement joins TRBV6-5 to TRBJ1-5; D call uncertain. From germline, CDR1 is MNHEY and CDR2 SVGAGI. Trimming left V 4 bases short and J 5 bases short, with 12 bases between. This CDR3 comprises 14 residues. The CDR3 DNA follows: TGTGCCAGCAGTTTAGATCGATCGGATCAGCCCCAGCATTTT. Translation: CASSLDRSDQPQHF.